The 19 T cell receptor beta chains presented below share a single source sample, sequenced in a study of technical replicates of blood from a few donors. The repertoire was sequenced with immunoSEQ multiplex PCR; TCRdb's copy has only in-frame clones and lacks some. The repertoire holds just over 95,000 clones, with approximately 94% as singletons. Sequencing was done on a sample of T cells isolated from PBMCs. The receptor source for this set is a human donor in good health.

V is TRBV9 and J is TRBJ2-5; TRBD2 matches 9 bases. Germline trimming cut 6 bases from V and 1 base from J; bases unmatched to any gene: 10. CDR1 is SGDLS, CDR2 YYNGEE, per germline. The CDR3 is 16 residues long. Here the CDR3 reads CASTSDSGSLQETQYF. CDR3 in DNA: TGTGCCAGCACCTCAGATAGCGGGAGCCTCCAAGAGACCCAGTACTTC.

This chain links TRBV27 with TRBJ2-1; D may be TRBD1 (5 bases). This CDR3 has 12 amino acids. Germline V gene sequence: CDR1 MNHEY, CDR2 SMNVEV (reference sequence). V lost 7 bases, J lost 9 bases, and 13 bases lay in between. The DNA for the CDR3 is TGTGCCAGCAACTTACCTAGGGGTGAGCAGTTCTTC. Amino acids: CASNLPRGEQFF.

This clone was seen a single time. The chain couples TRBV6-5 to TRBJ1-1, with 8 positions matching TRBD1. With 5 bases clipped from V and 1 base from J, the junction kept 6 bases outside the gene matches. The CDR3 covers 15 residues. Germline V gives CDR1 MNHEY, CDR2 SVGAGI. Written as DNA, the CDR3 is TGTGCCAGCAGTCCCGGACAGGGCTGGAACACTGAAGCTTTCTTT. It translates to CASSPGQGWNTEAFF.

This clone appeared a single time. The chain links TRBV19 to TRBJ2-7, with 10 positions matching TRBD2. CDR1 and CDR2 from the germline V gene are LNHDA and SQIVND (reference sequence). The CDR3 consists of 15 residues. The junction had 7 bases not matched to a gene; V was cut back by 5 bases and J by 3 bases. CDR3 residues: CASSSLAGVGYEQYF. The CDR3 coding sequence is TGTGCCAGTAGTTCTCTAGCGGGAGTGGGCTACGAGCAGTACTTC.

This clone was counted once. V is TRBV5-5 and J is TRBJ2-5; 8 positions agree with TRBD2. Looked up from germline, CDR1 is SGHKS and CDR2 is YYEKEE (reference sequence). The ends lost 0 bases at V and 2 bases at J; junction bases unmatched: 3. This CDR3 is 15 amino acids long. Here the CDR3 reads CASSLVLAAQETQYF. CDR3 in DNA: TGTGCCAGCAGCTTGGTACTAGCGGCACAAGAGACCCAGTACTTC.

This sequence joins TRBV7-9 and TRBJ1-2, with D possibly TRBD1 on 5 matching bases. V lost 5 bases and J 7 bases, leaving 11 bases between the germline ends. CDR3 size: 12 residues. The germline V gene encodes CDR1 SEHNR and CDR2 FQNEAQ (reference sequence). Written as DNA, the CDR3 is TGTGCCAGCAGCGTGGGGCTCGGTGGCTACACCTTC. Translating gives CASSVGLGGYTF. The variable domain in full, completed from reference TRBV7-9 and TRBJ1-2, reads DTGVSQNPRHKITKRGQNVTFRCDPISEHNRLYWYRQTLGQGPEFLTYFQNEAQLEKSRLLSDRFSAERPKGSFSTLEIQRTEQGDSAMYLCASSVGLGGYTFGSGTRLTVV.

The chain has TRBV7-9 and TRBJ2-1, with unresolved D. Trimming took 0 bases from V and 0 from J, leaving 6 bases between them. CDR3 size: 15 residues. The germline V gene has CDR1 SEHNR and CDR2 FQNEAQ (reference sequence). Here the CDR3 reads CASSLAPSSYNEQFF. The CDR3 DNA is TGTGCCAGCAGCTTAGCGCCCAGCTCCTACAATGAGCAGTTCTTC.

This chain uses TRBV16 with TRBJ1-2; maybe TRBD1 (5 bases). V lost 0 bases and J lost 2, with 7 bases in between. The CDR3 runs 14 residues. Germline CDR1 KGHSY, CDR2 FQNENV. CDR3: CASSQSRENYGYTF. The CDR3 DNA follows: TGTGCCAGCAGCCAATCCAGGGAAAACTATGGCTACACCTTC.

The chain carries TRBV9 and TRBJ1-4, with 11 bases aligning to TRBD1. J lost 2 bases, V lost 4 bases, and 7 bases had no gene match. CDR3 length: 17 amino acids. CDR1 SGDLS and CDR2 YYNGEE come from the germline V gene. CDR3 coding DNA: TGTGCCAGCAGCATGGGGGACAGGGGGTTTACTAATGAAAAACTGTTTTTT. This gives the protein CASSMGDRGFTNEKLFF. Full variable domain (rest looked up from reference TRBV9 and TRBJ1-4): DSGVTQTPKHLITATGQRVTLRCSPRSGDLSVYWYQQSLDQGLQFLIQYYNGEERAKGNILERFSAQQFPDLHSELNLSSLELGDSALYFCASSMGDRGFTNEKLFFGSGTQLSVL.

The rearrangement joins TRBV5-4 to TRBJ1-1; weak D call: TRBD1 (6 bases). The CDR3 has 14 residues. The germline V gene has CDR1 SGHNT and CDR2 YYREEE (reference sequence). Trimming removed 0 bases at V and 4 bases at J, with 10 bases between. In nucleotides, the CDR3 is TGTGCCAGCAGCTTGGCGGGCAGGGGCACTGAAGCTTTCTTT. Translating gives CASSLAGRGTEAFF.

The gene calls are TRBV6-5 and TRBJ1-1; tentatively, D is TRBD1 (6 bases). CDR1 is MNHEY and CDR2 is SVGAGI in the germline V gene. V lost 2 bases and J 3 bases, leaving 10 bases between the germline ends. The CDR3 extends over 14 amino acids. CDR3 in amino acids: CASSYDRRDTEAFF. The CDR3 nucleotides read TGTGCCAGCAGTTACGACAGGAGAGACACTGAAGCTTTCTTT.

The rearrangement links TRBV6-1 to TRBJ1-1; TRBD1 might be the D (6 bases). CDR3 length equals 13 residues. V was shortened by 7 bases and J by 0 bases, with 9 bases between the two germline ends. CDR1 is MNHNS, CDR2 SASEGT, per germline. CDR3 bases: TGTGCCAGCAAACAGGGCATGAACACTGAAGCTTTCTTT. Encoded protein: CASKQGMNTEAFF.

CDR3 residues: CASSLDGSEQYF. CDR3 coding DNA: TGTGCCAGCAGCTTGGATGGGAGCGAGCAGTACTTC. This sequence joins TRBV5-4 and TRBJ2-7, with D possibly matching TRBD2 (5 bases). The CDR3 is 12 amino acids. The germline gives CDR1 SGHNT, CDR2 YYREEE (reference sequence). V lost 0 bases, J lost 6 bases, and 7 bases lay in between.

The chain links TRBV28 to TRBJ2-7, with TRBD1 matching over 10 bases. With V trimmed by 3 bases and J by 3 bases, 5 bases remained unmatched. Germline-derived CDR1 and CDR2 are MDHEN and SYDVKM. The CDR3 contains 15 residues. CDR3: CASSFLGQGFYEQYF. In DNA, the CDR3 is TGTGCCAGCAGTTTCCTGGGACAGGGGTTCTACGAGCAGTACTTC.

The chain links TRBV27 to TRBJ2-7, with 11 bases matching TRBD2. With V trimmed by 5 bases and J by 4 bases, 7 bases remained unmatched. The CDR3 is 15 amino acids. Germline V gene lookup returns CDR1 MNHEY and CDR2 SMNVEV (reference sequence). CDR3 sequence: CASSRAGTSGYEQYF. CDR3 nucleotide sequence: TGTGCCAGCAGTAGAGCCGGGACTAGCGGTTACGAGCAGTACTTC.

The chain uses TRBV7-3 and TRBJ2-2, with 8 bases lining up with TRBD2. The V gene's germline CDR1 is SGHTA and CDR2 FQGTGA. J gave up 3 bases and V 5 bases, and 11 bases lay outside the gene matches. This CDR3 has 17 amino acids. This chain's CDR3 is CASSPQSGRIDTGELFF. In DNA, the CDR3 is TGTGCCAGCAGCCCACAGAGCGGGAGAATTGACACCGGGGAGCTGTTTTTT.

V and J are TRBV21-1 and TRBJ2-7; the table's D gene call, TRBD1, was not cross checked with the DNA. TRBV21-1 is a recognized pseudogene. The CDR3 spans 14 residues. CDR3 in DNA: TGTGCCAGCAGCATTGACAGGTCGGAACACGAGCAGTACTTC. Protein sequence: CASSIDRSEHEQYF.

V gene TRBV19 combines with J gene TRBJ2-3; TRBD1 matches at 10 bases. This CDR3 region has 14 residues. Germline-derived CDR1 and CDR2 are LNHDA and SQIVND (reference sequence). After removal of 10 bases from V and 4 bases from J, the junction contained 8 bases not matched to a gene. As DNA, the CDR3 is TGTGCCACCCGCGGGACAGGGGTCGCAGATACGCAGTATTTT. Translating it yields CATRGTGVADTQYF.

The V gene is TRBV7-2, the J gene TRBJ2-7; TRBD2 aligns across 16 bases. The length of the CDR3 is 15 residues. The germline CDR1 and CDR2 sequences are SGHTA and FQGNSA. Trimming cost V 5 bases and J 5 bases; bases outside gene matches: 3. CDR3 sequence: CASSLGLAGGNEQYF. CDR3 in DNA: TGTGCCAGCAGCCTGGGACTAGCGGGAGGGAACGAGCAGTACTTC.